The clone carrying this T cell receptor beta chain was picked up many times. TCRdb processed the 5' RACE reads anew with MiXCR; each CDR3 protein has one entry. The sample has 55,000 to 70,000 distinct CDR3 sequences; roughly 30% are singletons. This CDR3 has 11 amino acids. Between the trimmed V and J ends, which lost 6 bases and 5 bases, there was a span of 7 bases. Per the germline V gene, CDR1 is SGHTA and CDR2 is FQGNSA. The material sequenced was tumor-infiltrating memory CD4+ T cells sorted from the breast tumor. Subset: memory CD4+ T cells, CD4+CD45RO+CD25-. This TCR was recovered from a female donor with breast cancer. This sequence joins TRBV7-2 and TRBJ2-5; D gene unclear. CDR3 coding DNA: TGTGCCAGCAGAGGTGGGGAGACCCAGTACTTC. Amino acid sequence: CASRGGETQYF.